This T cell receptor (beta chain) was captured by sequencing in a study of blood T cell repertoires in COVID-19. At the level of the study: Acute and convalescent COVID-19 specimens originated in the United States, Italy and Spain.

Profiling relied on immunoSEQ multiplex PCR, and the TCRdb table lists in-frame clones only, not all of them. The sample has over 200,000 clones, around 89% seen once. The clonotype comes from a man aged 35 to 55 who had recovered from COVID-19. The sequencing sample was made of PBMCs or T cells enriched from blood (not recorded which).

The chain's CDR3 is CASSPRQGGQPQHF. As DNA, the CDR3 is TGTGCCAGCAGCCCCCGACAGGGTGGACAGCCCCAGCATTTT. The gene calls are TRBV3-1 (or the pseudogene TRBV3-2) and TRBJ1-5; TRBD1 matches 7 bases. V lost 4 bases to trimming and J lost 7 bases; unmatched junction nucleotides: 7. The CDR3 has 14 amino acids. CDR1 and CDR2 (germline): LGHDT, YNNKEL (reference sequence).